The present TCR beta chain was sequenced within a study of T cell repertoires in cytomegalovirus infection. For the study at large: It can be stated that public TCR beta signatures indicated CMV infection as well as a matching HLA type.

TCRdb recomputed calls from the reads with MiXCR, one row per CDR3 protein. The table lists around 450,000 distinct CDR3 sequences, roughly 31% of them singletons. Of note for this clonotype: What it recognizes is unknown.

This CDR3 region has 13 residues. With 3 bases removed from V and 6 bases from J, the gap between germline ends came to 8 bases. Germline CDR1 and CDR2: MNHEY and SMNVEV (reference sequence). Study-wide results and caveats: There were carriers of CMV plus the relevant HLA, and cumulative public TCR beta family frequency identified them.

The chain has TRBV27 and TRBJ1-4; D is unclear. The sequence derives from a human donor in good health (CMV status not recorded). Some clones in this sample may be carry-over from other donors' samples. The sequenced sample consisted of PBMCs. The CDR3 loop is CASSLRIYEKLFF. CDR3 in DNA: TGTGCCAGCAGTTTGAGGATATATGAAAAACTGTTTTTT.